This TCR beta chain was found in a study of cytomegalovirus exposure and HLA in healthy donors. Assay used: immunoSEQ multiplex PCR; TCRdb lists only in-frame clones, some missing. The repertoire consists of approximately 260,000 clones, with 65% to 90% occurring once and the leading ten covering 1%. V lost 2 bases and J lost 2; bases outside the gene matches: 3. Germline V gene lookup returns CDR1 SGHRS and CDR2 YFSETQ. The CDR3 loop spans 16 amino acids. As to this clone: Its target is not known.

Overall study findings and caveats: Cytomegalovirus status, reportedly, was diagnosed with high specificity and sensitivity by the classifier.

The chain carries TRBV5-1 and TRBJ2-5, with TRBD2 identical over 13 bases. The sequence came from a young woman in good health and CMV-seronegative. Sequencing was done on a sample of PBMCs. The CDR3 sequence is CASSLRTSGGQETQYF. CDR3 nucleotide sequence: TGCGCCAGCAGCTTACGGACTAGCGGGGGTCAAGAGACCCAGTACTTC.